Following are 5 T cell receptor beta chains from one sample sequenced in a study of technical replicates of blood from a few donors. Assay used: immunoSEQ multiplex PCR; TCRdb lists only in-frame clones, some missing. The sample records more than 70,000 clones, roughly 97% being singletons. The sequenced material came from T cells isolated from PBMCs. The receptors shown here come from a human donor in good health.

The chain uses TRBV5-1 and TRBJ1-2; TRBD1 matches at 7 bases. Germline V CDR1 and CDR2: SGHRS, YFSETQ. V was clipped by 4 bases and J by 5 bases; unmatched bases: 8. The CDR3 is 14 residues long. CDR3 protein: CASSTTGEWYGYTF. CDR3 nucleotide sequence: TGCGCCAGCAGCACCACAGGGGAGTGGTATGGCTACACCTTC.

The rearrangement uses TRBV5-8 and TRBJ1-5; no clear D. This CDR3 region has 15 residues. The V gene's germline CDR1 is SGHTS and CDR2 YDEGEE. V was trimmed by 0 bases and J by 0 bases, leaving 7 bases between them. The CDR3 nucleotides are TGTGCCAGCAGCTTGGCGGGAATTAGCAATCAGCCCCAGCATTTT. Protein product: CASSLAGISNQPQHF.

This chain uses TRBV28 with TRBJ1-1; the match to TRBD1 covers 11 bases. The V gene end was trimmed by 6 bases and the J gene end by 3 bases; junction bases not matched to a gene: 9. The length of the CDR3 is 16 residues. CDR1 and CDR2 from the germline V gene are MDHEN and SYDVKM. The CDR3 DNA reads TGTGCCAGCAGCCTCCCCGGACAGGGGGCGCACACTGAAGCTTTCTTT. This codes for CASSLPGQGAHTEAFF. The whole variable domain, remainder taken from reference TRBV28 and TRBJ1-1, is DVKVTQSSRYLVKRTGEKVFLECVQDMDHENMFWYRQDPGLGLRLIYFSYDVKMKEKGDIPEGYSVSREKKERFSLILESASTNQTSMYLCASSLPGQGAHTEAFFGQGTRLTVV.

The rearrangement joins TRBV27 to TRBJ2-7; D perhaps matches TRBD1 (6 bases). V lost 5 bases and J lost 3, with 17 bases in between. In germline, CDR1 is MNHEY, CDR2 SMNVEV (reference sequence). The CDR3 runs to 15 residues. In nucleotides, the CDR3 is TGTGCCAGCAGTCCCCGGACAGACTCTCTCTACGAGCAGTACTTC. Protein: CASSPRTDSLYEQYF.

In its sample, this clone was seen once. This chain connects TRBV9 to TRBJ1-4; TRBD1 matches 8 bases. The CDR3 totals 14 residues. Trimming cost V 3 bases and J 7 bases; bases outside gene matches: 5. Per germline, CDR1 SGDLS and CDR2 YYNGEE. CDR3 sequence reads: CASSDQGAGEKLFF. CDR3 nucleotide sequence: TGTGCCAGCAGCGACCAGGGGGCCGGTGAAAAACTGTTTTTT.